The clone carrying this TCR beta chain has only a few counts. Antigen unknown. These data belong to a study of T cell repertoires in cytomegalovirus infection. Across the whole study: It was the public TCR beta signatures that indicated both CMV infection and matching HLA type. Overall study findings and caveats: Identification of carriers of CMV plus the relevant HLA was performed using cumulative public TCR beta family frequency. In two of eight donors, the top clonotype was HLA-C-restricted CMV-specific.

CDR3 size: 16 residues. The junction had 10 bases not matched to a gene; V was cut back by 3 bases and J by 4 bases. CDR1 and CDR2 from the germline V gene are SGHRS and YFSETQ. TCRdb itself ran the reads through MiXCR, one entry per CDR3 protein. The sample lists around 100,000 distinct CDR3 sequences, 16% seen once, with roughly 8% in the top ten. The TCR originated in a human donor in good health (CMV status not recorded). Some clones in this sample may be carry-over from other donors' samples. The rearrangement links TRBV5-1 to TRBJ2-4; 7 bases match TRBD1. The sample consisted of PBMCs. As DNA, the CDR3 is TGCGCCAGCAGCTCGACATCTCCGGGACAGAAAAACATTCAGTACTTC. Its protein product is CASSSTSPGQKNIQYF. Complete variable domain (other parts from reference TRBV5-1 and TRBJ2-4): KAGVTQTPRYLIKTRGQQVTLSCSPISGHRSVSWYQQTPGQGLQFLFEYFSETQRNKGNFPGRFSGRQFSNSRSEMNVSTLELGDSALYLCASSSTSPGQKNIQYFGAGTRLSVL.